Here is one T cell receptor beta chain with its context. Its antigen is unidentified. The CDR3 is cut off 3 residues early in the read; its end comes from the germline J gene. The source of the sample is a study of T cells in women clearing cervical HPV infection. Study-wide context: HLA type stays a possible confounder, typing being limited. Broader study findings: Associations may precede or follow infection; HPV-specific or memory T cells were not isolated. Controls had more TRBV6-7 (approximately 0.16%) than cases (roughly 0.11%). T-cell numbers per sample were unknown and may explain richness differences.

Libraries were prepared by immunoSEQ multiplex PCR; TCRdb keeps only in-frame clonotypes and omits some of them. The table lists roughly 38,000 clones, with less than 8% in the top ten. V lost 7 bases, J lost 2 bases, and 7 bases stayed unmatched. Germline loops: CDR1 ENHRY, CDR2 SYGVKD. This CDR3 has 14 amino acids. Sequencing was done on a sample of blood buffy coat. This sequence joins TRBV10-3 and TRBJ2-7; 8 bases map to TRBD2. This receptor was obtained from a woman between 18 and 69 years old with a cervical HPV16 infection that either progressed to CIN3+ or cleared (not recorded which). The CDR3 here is CAITPGGGAYEQYF. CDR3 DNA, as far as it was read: TGTGCCATCACCCCGGGGGGGGGAGCCTACGAG.